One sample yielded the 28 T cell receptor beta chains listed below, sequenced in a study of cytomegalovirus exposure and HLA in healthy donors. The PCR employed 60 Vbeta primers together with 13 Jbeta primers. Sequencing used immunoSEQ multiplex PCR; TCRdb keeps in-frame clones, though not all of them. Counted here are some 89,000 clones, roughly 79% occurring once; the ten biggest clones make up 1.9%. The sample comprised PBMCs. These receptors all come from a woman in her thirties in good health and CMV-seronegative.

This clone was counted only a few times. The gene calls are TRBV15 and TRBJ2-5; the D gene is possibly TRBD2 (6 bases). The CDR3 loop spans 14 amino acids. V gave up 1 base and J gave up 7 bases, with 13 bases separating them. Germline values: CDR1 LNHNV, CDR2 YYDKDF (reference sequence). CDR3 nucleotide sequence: TGTGCCACCAGCAGAGCCGGGGGTTTCGGGACCCAGTACTTC. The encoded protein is CATSRAGGFGTQYF. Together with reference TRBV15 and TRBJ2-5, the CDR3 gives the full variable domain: DAMVIQNPRYQVTQFGKPVTLSCSQTLNHNVMYWYQQKSSQAPKLLFHYYDKDFNNEADTPDNFQSRRPNTSFCFLDIRSPGLGDTAMYLCATSRAGGFGTQYFGPGTRLLVL.

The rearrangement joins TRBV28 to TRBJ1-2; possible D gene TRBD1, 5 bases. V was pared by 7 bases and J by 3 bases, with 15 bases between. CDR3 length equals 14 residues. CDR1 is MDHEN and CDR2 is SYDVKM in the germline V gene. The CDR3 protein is CASTRGGGDYGYTF. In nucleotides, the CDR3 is TGTGCCAGCACCCGGGGGGGTGGGGACTATGGCTACACCTTC.

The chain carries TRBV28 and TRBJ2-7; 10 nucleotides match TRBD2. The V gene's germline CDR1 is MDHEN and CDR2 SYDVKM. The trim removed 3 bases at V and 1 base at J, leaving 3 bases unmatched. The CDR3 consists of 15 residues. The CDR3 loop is CASSFWTSGSYEQYF. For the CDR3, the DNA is TGTGCCAGCAGTTTTTGGACTAGCGGTTCCTACGAGCAGTACTTC.

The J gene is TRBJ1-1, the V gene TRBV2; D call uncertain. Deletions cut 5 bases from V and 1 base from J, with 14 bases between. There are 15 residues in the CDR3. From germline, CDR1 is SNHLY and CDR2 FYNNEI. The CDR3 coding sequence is TGTGCCAGCAGTAGACTCGTCGACGGGAACACTGAAGCTTTCTTT. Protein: CASSRLVDGNTEAFF.

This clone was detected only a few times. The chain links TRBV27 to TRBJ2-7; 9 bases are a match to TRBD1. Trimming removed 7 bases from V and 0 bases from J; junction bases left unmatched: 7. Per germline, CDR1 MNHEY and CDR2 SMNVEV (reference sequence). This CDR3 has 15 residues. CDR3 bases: TGTGCCAGCACCTCACCGGGACAGGGCTCCTACGAGCAGTACTTC. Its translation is CASTSPGQGSYEQYF.

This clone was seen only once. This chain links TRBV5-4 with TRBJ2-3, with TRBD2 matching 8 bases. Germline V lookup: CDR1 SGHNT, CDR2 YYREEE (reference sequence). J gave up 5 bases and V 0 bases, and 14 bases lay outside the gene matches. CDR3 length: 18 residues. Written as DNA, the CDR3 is TGTGCCAGCAGCTTGGGAGGGGGTTCTGGGACTAGGGGAGATACGCAGTATTTT. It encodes CASSLGGGSGTRGDTQYF.

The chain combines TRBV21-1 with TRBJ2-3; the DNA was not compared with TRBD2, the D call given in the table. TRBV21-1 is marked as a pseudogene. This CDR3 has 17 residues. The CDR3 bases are TGTGCCAGCAGCACCAGGTGGGAGACGGATATCACAGATACGCAGTATTTT. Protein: CASSTRWETDITDTQYF.

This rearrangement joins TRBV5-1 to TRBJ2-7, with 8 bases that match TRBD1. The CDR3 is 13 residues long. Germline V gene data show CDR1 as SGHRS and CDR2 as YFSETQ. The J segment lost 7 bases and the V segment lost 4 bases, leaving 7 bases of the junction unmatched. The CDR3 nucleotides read TGCGCCAGCAGCCCGAGGACAGGGCTGGAGCAGTACTTC. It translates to CASSPRTGLEQYF. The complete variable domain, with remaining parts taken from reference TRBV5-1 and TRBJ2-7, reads KAGVTQTPRYLIKTRGQQVTLSCSPISGHRSVSWYQQTPGQGLQFLFEYFSETQRNKGNFPGRFSGRQFSNSRSEMNVSTLELGDSALYLCASSPRTGLEQYFGPGTRLTVT.

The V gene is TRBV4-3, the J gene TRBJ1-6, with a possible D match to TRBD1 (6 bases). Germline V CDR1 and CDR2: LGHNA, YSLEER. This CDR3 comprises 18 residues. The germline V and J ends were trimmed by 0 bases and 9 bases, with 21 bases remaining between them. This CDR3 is CASSQDASGGAVGSPLHF. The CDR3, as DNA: TGCGCCAGCAGCCAAGATGCCTCGGGGGGGGCGGTGGGTTCACCCCTCCACTTT.

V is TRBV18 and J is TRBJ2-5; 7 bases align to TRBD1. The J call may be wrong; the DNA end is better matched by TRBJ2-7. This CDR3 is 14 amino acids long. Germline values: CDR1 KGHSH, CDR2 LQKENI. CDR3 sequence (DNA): TGTGCCAGCAACACCAGACAGGGTGGCTACGAGCAGTACTTC. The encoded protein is CASNTRQGGYEQYF.

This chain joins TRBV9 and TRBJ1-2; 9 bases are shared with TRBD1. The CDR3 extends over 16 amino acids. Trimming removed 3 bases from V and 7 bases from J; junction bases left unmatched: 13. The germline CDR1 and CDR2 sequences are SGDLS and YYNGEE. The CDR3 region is CASSADRTGDFSGYTF. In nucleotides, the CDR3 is TGTGCCAGCAGCGCCGACCGGACAGGGGATTTTTCTGGCTACACCTTC.

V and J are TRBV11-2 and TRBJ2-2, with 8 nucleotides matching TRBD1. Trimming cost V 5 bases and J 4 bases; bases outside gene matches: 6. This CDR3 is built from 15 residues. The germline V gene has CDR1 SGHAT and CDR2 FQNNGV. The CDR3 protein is CASSPGQGGTGELFF. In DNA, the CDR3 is TGTGCCAGCAGCCCAGGACAGGGAGGCACCGGGGAGCTGTTTTTT.

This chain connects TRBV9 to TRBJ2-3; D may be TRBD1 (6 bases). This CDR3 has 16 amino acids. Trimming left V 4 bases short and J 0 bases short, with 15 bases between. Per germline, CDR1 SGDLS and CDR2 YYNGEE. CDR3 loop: CASSTRTAISTDTQYF. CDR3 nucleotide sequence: TGTGCCAGCAGCACACGGACAGCCATAAGCACAGATACGCAGTATTTT.

CDR3 sequence: CASSEDGWTSKYF. The CDR3 bases are TGTGCCAGCAGTGAAGATGGATGGACTTCGAAGTACTTC. The chain is built from TRBV6-1 and TRBJ2-7; possible D gene TRBD2, 5 bases. The CDR3 spans 13 residues. V dropped 1 base and J dropped 11 bases, with 15 bases sitting between them. Germline lookup yields CDR1 MNHNS and CDR2 SASEGT.

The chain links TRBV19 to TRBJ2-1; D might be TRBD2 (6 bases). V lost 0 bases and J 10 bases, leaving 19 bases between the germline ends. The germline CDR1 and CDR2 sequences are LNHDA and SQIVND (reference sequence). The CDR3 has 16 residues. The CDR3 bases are TGTGCCAGTAGTATAGAGAGGGGACTCCCAGGTGGAGAGCAGTTCTTC. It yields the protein CASSIERGLPGGEQFF.

The CDR3 sequence is CASSVTSGQNPTYEQYF. CDR3 nucleotides: TGTGCCAGCAGCGTGACTAGCGGGCAGAACCCAACCTACGAGCAGTACTTC. This chain connects TRBV5-6 to TRBJ2-7; 10 bases fit TRBD2. The CDR3 contains 17 residues. Germline assignment: CDR1 SGHDT and CDR2 YYEEEE. With 4 bases clipped from V and 2 bases from J, the junction kept 12 bases outside the gene matches.

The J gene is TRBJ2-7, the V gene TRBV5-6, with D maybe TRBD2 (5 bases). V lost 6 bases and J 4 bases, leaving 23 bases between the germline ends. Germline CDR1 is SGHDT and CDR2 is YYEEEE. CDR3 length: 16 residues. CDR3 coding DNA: TGTGCCAGCACCACTATTCCGGGATGGCTCCGATACGAGCAGTACTTC. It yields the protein CASTTIPGWLRYEQYF.

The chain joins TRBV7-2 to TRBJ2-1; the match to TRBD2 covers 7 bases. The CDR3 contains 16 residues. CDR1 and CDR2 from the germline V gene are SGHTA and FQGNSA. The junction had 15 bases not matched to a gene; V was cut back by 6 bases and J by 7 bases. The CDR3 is CASRYNSGSGRNEQFF. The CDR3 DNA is TGTGCCAGCAGATATAATAGCGGGTCGGGCCGGAATGAGCAGTTCTTC. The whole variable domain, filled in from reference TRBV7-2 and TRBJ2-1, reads GAGVSQSPSNKVTEKGKDVELRCDPISGHTALYWYRQSLGQGLEFLIYFQGNSAPDKSGLPSDRFSAERTGGSVSTLTIQRTQQEDSAVYLCASRYNSGSGRNEQFFGPGTRLTVL.

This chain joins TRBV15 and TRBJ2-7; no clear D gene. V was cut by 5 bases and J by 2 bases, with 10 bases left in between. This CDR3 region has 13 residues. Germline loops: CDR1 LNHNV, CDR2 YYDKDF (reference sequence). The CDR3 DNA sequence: TGTGCCACCAGCCGCCTCCGGGCCTACGAGCAGTACTTC. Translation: CATSRLRAYEQYF.

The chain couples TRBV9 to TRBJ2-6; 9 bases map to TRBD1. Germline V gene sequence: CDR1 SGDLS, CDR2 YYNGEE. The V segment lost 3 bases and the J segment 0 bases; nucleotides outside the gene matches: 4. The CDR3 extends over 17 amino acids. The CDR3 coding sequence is TGTGCCAGCAGCGCGACAGGGGGTATCTCTGGGGCCAACGTCCTGACTTTC. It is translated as CASSATGGISGANVLTF.

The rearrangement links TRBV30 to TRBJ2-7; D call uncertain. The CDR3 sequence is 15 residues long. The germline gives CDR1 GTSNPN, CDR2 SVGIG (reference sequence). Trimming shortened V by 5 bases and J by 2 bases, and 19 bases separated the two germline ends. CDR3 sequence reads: CAWSYSEIRAYEQYF. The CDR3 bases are TGTGCCTGGTCCTACTCGGAGATCCGGGCCTACGAGCAGTACTTC. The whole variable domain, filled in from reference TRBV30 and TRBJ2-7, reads SQTIHQWPATLVQPVGSPLSLECTVEGTSNPNLYWYRQAAGRGLQLLFYSVGIGQISSEVPQNLSASRPQDRQFILSSKKLLLSDSGFYLCAWSYSEIRAYEQYFGPGTRLTVT.

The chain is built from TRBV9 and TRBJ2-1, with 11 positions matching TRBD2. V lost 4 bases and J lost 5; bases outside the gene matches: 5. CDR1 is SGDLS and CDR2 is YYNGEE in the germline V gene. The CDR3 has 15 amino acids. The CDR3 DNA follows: TGTGCCAGCAGCTCCCTAGCGGGGGGAAACAATGAGCAGTTCTTC. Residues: CASSSLAGGNNEQFF.

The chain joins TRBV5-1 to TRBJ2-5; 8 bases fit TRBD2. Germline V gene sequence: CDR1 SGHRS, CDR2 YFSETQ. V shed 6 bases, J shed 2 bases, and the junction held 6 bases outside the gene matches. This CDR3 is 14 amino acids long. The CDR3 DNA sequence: TGCGCCAGCACGGGGGGGACTTATCAAGAGACCCAGTACTTC. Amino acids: CASTGGTYQETQYF.

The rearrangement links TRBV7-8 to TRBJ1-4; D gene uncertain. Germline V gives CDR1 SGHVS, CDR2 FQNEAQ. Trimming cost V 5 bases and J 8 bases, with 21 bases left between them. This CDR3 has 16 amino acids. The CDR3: CASSQHRIPSFEKLFF. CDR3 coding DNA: TGTGCCAGCAGCCAGCACAGAATACCATCATTCGAAAAACTGTTTTTT. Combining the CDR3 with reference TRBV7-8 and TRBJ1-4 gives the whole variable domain GAGVSQSPRYKVAKRGQDVALRCDPISGHVSLFWYQQALGQGPEFLTYFQNEAQLDKSGLPSDRFFAERPEGSVSTLKIQRTQQEDSAVYLCASSQHRIPSFEKLFFGSGTQLSVL.

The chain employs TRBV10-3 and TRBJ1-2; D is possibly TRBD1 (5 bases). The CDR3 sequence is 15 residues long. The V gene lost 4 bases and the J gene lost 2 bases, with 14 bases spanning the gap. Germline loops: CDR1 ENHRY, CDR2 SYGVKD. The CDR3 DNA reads TGTGCCATCAGTGGGAATTGGGGCAGAAACTATGGCTACACCTTC. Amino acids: CAISGNWGRNYGYTF.

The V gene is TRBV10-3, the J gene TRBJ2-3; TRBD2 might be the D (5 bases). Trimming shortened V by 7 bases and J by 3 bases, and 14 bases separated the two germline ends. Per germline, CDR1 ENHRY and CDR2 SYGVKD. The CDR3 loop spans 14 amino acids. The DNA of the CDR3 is TGTGCCATCAAGTTGGACTTAGCTACAGATACGCAGTATTTT. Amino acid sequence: CAIKLDLATDTQYF.

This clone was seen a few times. The CDR3 loop reads CASSIDSSYEQYF. CDR3 DNA sequence: TGTGCCAGCAGCATCGACAGTTCCTACGAGCAGTACTTC. This sequence joins TRBV2 and TRBJ2-7, with D possibly being TRBD1 (5 bases). V lost 6 bases and J 1 base, leaving 10 bases between the germline ends. Germline loops: CDR1 SNHLY, CDR2 FYNNEI. The CDR3 is 13 residues long.

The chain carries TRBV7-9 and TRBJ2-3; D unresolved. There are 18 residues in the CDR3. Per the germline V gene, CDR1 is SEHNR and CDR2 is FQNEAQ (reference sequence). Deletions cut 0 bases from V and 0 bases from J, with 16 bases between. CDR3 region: CASSLAPVGATSTDTQYF. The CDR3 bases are TGTGCCAGCAGCTTAGCGCCCGTAGGAGCGACTAGCACAGATACGCAGTATTTT.